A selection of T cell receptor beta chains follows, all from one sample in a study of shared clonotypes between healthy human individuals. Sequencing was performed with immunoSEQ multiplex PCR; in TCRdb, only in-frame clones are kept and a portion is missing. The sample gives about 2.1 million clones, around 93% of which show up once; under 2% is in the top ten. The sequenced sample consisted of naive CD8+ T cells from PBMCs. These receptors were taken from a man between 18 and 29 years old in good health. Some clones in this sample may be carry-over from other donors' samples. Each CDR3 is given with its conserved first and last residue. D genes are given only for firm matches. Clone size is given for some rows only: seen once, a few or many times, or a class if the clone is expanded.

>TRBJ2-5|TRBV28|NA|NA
TGTGCCAGCAGATTGGCGAACTCGGGGGAGACCCAGTACTTC
CASRLANSGETQYF
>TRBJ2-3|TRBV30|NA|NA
TGTGCCTGGAGCAGGATCACAGATACGCAGTATTTT
CAWSRITDTQYF
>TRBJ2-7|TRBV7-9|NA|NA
TGTGCCAGCCACGGGAACTCCTACGAGCAGTACTTC
CASHGNSYEQYF
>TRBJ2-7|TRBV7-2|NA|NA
TGTGCCAGCAGCTTAGGTAGCGAAACCTACGAGCAGTACTTC
CASSLGSETYEQYF
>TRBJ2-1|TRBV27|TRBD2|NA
TGTGCCAGCGCCACCGGGGGGGGGACCTCCTACAATGAGCAGTTCTTC
CASATGGGTSYNEQFF
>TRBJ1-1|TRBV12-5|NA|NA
TGTGCTAGTGGTTTGGACCCGGGGGCAATCAGGGCTTTCTTT
CASGLDPGAIRAFF
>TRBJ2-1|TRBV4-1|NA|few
TGCGCCAGCAGCCAAGACGGGGAGGACATACAGTTCTTC
CASSQDGEDIQFF
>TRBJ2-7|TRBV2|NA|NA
TGTGCCAGCAGAATCCGAGGAGTCTACGAGCAGTACTTC
CASRIRGVYEQYF
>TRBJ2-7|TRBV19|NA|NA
TGTGCCAGTAGTTCAAGGGACACCTCCTACGAGCAGTACTTC
CASSSRDTSYEQYF
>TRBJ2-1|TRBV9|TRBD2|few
TGTGCCAGCAGCGTAGGGGCGGGAGTCGGCAATGAGCAGTTCTTC
CASSVGAGVGNEQFF
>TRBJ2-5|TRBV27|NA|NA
TGTGCCAGCAGTAGCCGCTTGTCCCCCCTTCGAGAGACCCAGTACTTC
CASSSRLSPLRETQYF
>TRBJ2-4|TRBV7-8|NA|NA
TGTGCCAGCAGCTCAGCCTCCCATAAAAACATTCAGTACTTC
CASSSASHKNIQYF
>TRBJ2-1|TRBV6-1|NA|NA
TGTGCCAGCAGTGAAGGTGGCTACCGTACGTACAATGAGCAGTTCTTC
CASSEGGYRTYNEQFF
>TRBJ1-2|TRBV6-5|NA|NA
TGTGCCAGCAGTTACGGGGGGCGTAACTATGGCTACACCTTC
CASSYGGRNYGYTF
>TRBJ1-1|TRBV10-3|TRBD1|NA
TGTGCCATCGCCGGGACAGGGGGCGCGGGCACTGAAGCTTTCTTT
CAIAGTGGAGTEAFF
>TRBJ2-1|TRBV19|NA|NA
TGTGCCAGTAGTATTCAGTTAGGGCTGGGCTCCTACAATGAGCAGTTCTTC
CASSIQLGLGSYNEQFF
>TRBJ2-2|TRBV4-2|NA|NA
TGTGCCAGCAGCCAAGATCCGGGGTTTGCCGGGGAGCTGTTTTTT
CASSQDPGFAGELFF
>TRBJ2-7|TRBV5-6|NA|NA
TGTGCCAGCAGCTTGGCAGGACGGCCCCCTTGGGAGCAGTACTTC
CASSLAGRPPWEQYF
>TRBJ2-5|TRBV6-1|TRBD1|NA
TGTGCCAGCAGTTCGAGCCGGGACAGGCAAGAGACCCAGTACTTC
CASSSSRDRQETQYF
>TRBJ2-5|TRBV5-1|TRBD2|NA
TGCGCCAGCAGCCCCGGGACTAGCAGGCAAGAGACCCAGTACTTC
CASSPGTSRQETQYF
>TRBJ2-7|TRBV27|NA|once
TGTGCCAGCAGTTTCGGGCCCGACGAGCAGTACTTC
CASSFGPDEQYF
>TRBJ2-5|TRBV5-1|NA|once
TGCGCCAGCAGCTTGGAGTTTAGAAGGAGAATCCAAGAGACCCAGTACTTC
CASSLEFRRRIQETQYF